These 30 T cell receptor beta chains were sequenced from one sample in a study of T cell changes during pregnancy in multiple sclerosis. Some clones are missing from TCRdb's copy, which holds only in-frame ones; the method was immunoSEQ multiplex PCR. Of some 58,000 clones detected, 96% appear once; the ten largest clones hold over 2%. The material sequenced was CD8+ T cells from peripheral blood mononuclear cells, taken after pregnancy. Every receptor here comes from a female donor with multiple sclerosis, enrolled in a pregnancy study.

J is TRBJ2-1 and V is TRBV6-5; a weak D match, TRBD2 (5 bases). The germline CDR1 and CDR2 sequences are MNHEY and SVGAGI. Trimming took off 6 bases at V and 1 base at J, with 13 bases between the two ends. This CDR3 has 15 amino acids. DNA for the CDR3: TGTGCCAGCAGACCTGGGCTAGCATCCTACAATGAGCAGTTCTTC. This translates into CASRPGLASYNEQFF.

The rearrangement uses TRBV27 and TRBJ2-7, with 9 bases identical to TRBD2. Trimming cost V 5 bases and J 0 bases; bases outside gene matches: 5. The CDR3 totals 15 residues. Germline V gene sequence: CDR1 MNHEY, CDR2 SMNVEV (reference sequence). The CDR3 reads CASSPTSGSSYEQYF. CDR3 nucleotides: TGTGCCAGCAGTCCGACTAGCGGAAGCTCCTACGAGCAGTACTTC.

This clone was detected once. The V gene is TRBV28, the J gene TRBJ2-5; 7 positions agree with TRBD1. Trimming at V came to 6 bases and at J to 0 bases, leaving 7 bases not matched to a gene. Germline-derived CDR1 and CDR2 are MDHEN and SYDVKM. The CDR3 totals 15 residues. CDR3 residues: CASSLGQPNQETQYF. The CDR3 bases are TGTGCCAGCAGCCTGGGACAGCCAAACCAAGAGACCCAGTACTTC.

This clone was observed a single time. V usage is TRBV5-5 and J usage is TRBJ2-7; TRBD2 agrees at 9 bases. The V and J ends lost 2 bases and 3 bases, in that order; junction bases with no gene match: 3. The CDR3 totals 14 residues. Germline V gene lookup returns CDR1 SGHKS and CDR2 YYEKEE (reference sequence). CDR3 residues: CASSFAGGVYEQYF. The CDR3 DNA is TGTGCCAGCAGCTTCGCGGGAGGGGTCTACGAGCAGTACTTC.

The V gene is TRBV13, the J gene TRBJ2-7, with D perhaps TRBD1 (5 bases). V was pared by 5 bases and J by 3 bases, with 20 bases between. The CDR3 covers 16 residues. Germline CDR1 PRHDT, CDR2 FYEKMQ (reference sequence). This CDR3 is CASSNYQGQKHYEQYF. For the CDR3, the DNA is TGTGCCAGCAGCAATTACCAAGGACAAAAGCACTACGAGCAGTACTTC.

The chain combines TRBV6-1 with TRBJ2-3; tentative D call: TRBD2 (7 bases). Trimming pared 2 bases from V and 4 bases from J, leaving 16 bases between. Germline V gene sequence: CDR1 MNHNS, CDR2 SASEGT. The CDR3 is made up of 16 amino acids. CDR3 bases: TGTGCCAGCAGTGAATCTAGCGGAGGGGGGGCAGATACGCAGTATTTT. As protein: CASSESSGGGADTQYF.

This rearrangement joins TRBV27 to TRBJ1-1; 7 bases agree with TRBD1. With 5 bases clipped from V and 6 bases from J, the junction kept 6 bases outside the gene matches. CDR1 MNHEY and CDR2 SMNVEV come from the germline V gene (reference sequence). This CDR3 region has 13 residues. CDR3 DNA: TGTGCCAGCAGTACCGACAGGGACCCTGAAGCTTTCTTT. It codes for CASSTDRDPEAFF.

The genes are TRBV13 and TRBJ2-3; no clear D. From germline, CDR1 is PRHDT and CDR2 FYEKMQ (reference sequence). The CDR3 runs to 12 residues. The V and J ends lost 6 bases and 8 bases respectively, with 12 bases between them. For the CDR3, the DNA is TGTGCCAGCAGTCAGACTCTAGGTACGCAGTATTTT. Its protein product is CASSQTLGTQYF.

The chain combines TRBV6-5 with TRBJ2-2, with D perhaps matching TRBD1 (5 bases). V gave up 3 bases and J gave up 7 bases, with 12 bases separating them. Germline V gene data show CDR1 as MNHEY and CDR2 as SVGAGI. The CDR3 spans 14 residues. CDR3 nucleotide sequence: TGTGCCAGCAGTTATGGGGCTAATGGCGGGGAGCTGTTTTTT. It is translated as CASSYGANGGELFF.

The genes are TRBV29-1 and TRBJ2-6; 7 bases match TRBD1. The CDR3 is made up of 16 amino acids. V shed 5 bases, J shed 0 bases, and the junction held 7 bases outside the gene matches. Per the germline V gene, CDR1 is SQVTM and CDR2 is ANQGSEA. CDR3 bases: TGCAGCGTTCTTCGGGACAGCCCCTCTGGGGCCAACGTCCTGACTTTC. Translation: CSVLRDSPSGANVLTF.

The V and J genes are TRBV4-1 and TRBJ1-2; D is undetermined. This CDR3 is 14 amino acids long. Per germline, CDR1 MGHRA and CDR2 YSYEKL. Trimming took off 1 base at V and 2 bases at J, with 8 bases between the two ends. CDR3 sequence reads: CASSQGQTNYGYTF. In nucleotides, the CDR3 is TGCGCCAGCAGCCAAGGGCAGACAAACTATGGCTACACCTTC.

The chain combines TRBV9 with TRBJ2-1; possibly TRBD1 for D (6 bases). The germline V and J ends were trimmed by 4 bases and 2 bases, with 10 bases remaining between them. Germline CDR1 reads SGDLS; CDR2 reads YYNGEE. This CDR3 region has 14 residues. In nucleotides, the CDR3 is TGTGCCAGCAGCTCCAGGGGCCCCTACAATGAGCAGTTCTTC. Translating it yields CASSSRGPYNEQFF.

CDR3 in amino acids: CASSEALTLASTYEQYF. The CDR3 DNA reads as TGTGCCAGCAGTGAAGCGCTTACCCTAGCGTCAACCTACGAGCAGTACTTC. V gene TRBV2 combines with J gene TRBJ2-7; possibly TRBD2 for D (6 bases). Germline V gene lookup returns CDR1 SNHLY and CDR2 FYNNEI. This CDR3 region has 17 residues. Trimming left V 0 bases short and J 2 bases short, with 17 bases between.

CDR3 sequence reads: CASSLSIGGGDGYTF. For the CDR3, the DNA is TGTGCCAGCAGTTTATCGATTGGGGGGGGTGATGGCTACACCTTC. The chain carries TRBV27 and TRBJ1-2; TRBD1 is a possible D gene (5 bases). This CDR3 is built from 15 residues. Trimming shortened V by 0 bases and J by 6 bases, and 14 bases separated the two germline ends. CDR1 MNHEY and CDR2 SMNVEV come from the germline V gene (reference sequence).

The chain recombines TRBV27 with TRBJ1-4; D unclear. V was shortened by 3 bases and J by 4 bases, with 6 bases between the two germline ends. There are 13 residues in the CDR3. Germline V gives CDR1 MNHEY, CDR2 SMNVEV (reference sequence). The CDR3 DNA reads TGTGCCAGCAGTTTTGAGTTTAATGAAAAACTGTTTTTT. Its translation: CASSFEFNEKLFF.

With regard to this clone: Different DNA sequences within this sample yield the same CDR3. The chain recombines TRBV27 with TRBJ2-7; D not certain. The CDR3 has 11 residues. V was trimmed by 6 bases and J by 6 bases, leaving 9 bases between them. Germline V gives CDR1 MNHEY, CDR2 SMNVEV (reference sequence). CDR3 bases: TGTGCCAGCAGCCCTGGCGGCGAGCAGTACTTC. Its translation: CASSPGGEQYF.

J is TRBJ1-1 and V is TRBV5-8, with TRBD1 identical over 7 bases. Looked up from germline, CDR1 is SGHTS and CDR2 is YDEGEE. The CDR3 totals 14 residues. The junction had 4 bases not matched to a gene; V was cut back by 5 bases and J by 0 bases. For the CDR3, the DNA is TGTGCCAGCAGTCTCGACAGGGTGAACACTGAAGCTTTCTTT. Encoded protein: CASSLDRVNTEAFF.

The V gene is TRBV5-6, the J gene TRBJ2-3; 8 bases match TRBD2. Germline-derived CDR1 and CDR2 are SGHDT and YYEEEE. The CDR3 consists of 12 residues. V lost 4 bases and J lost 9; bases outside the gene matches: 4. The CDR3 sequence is CASSPAGDTQYF. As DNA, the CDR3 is TGTGCCAGCAGCCCAGCGGGAGACACGCAGTATTTT.

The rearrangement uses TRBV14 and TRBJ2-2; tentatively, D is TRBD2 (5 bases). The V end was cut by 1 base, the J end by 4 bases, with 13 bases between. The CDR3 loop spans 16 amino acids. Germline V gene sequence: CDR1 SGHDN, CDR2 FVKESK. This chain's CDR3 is CASSQGAPRGTGELFF. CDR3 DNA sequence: TGTGCCAGCAGCCAAGGGGCCCCCCGGGGCACCGGGGAGCTGTTTTTT.

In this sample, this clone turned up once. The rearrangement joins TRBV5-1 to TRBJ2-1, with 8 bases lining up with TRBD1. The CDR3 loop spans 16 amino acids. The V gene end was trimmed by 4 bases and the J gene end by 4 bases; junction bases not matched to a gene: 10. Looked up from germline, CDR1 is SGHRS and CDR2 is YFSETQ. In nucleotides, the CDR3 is TGCGCCAGCAGCGTCGGACAGGGTATTTCATACAATGAGCAGTTCTTC. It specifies CASSVGQGISYNEQFF.

The CDR3 DNA follows: TGCGCCAGCAGCTTCGGCCCCGGGGGAGGATTCACTGAAGCTTTCTTT. Protein product: CASSFGPGGGFTEAFF. V gene TRBV5-1 combines with J gene TRBJ1-1; weak D call: TRBD1 (5 bases). This CDR3 has 16 residues. V shed 2 bases and J shed 4 bases, with 18 bases lying between them. Germline loops: CDR1 SGHRS, CDR2 YFSETQ.

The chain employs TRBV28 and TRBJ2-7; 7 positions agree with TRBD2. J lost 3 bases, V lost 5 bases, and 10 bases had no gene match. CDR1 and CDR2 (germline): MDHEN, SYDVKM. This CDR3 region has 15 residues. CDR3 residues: CASSAWLADHYEQYF. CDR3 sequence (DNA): TGTGCCAGCAGTGCTTGGCTAGCGGATCACTACGAGCAGTACTTC.

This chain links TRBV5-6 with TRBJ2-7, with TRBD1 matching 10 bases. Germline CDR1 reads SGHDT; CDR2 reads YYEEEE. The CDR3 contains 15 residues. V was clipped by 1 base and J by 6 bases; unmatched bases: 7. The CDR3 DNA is TGTGCCAGCAGCTTGTCACCGGGACAGGGGAGCGAGCAGTACTTC. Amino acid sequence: CASSLSPGQGSEQYF.

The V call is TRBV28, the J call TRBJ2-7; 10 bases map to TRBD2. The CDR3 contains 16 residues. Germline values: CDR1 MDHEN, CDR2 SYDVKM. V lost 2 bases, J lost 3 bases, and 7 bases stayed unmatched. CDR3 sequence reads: CASSLGLAGVFYEQYF. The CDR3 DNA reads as TGTGCCAGCAGTTTAGGCCTAGCGGGAGTCTTCTACGAGCAGTACTTC.

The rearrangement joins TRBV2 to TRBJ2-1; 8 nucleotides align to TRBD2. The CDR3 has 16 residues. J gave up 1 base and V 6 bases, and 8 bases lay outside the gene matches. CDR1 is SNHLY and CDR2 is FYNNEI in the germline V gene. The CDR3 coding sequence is TGTGCCAGCAGCGTAGCGGGATTAGGGTCCTACAATGAGCAGTTCTTC. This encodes CASSVAGLGSYNEQFF.

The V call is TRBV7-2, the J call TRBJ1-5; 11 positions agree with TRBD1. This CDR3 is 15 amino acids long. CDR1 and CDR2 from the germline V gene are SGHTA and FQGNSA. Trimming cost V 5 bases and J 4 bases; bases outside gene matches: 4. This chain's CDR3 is CASSQGTGGNQPQHF. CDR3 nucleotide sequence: TGTGCCAGCAGCCAAGGGACAGGGGGTAATCAGCCCCAGCATTTT.

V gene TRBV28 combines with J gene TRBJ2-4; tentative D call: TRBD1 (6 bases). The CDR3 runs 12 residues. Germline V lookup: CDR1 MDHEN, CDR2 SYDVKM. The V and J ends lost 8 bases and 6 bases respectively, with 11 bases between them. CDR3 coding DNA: TGTGCCAGCTCAGGGGTATCAAACATTCAGTACTTC. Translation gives CASSGVSNIQYF.

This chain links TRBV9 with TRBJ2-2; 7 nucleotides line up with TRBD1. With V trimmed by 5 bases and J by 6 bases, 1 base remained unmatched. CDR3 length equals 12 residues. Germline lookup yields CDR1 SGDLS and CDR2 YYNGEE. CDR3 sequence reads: CASSTGAGELFF. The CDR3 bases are TGTGCCAGCAGTACAGGGGCCGGGGAGCTGTTTTTT.

In DNA, the CDR3 is TGTGCCAGCAGTCGGAACACCGGGGAGCTGTTTTTT. Translating it yields CASSRNTGELFF. The chain carries TRBV27 and TRBJ2-2; D is unresolved. This CDR3 is 12 amino acids long. The V gene's germline CDR1 is MNHEY and CDR2 SMNVEV (reference sequence). The V gene lost 5 bases and the J gene lost 1 base, with 2 bases spanning the gap.

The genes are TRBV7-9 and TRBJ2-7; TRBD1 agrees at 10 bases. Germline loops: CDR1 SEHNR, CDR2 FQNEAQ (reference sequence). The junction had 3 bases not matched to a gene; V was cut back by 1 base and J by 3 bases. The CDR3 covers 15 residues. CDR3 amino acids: CASSLVGTGDYEQYF. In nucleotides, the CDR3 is TGTGCCAGCAGCTTAGTAGGGACAGGGGACTACGAGCAGTACTTC.